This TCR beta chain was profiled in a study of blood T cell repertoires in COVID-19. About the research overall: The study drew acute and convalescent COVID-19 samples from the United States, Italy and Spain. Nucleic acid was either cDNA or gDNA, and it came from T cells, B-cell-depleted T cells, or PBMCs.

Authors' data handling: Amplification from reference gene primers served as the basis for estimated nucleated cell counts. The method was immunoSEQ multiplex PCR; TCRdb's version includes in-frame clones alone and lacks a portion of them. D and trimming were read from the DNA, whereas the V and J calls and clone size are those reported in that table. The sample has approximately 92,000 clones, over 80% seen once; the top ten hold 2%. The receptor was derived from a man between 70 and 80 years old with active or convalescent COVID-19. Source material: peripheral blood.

CDR3 bases: TGTGCCAGCAGCCCCAGACAGGGTGAAGCTTTCTTT. It encodes CASSPRQGEAFF. V and J are TRBV28 and TRBJ1-1; the match to TRBD1 covers 7 bases. The trim removed 6 bases at V and 7 bases at J, leaving 5 bases unmatched. CDR1 and CDR2 (germline): MDHEN, SYDVKM. CDR3 length equals 12 residues.